This T cell receptor beta chain was recovered during a study of shared clonotypes between healthy human individuals. Points from the study as a whole: The naive CD4 repertoires of several donors were compared, and approximately 4.5% of clonotypes were shared. Non-shared clonotypes displayed generation probabilities falling below those of clonotypes present in all four donors.

The V end lost 3 bases, the J end lost 8 bases, and 14 bases lay between the germline ends. The CDR3 sequence is 14 residues long. Germline V CDR1 and CDR2: SEHNR, FQNEAQ (reference sequence). Profiling relied on immunoSEQ multiplex PCR, and the TCRdb table lists in-frame clones only, not all of them. This sample carries about 980,000 clones, approximately 80% of them seen once, and the ten largest clones take about 1.5%. On this clone: What it binds is not known.

The rearrangement joins TRBV7-9 to TRBJ2-1; D might be TRBD1 or TRBD2, each matching 5 bases. Sequencing was performed on memory CD4+ T cells sorted from blood. This sample's subset: CD45RA-negative fraction. The sequence came from a man younger than 30 in good health. The CDR3 loop is CASSFAPGPDEQFF. As DNA, the CDR3 is TGTGCCAGCAGCTTCGCCCCGGGGCCAGATGAGCAGTTCTTC. The variable domain in full, with the rest retrieved from reference TRBV7-9 and TRBJ2-1, is DTGVSQNPRHKITKRGQNVTFRCDPISEHNRLYWYRQTLGQGPEFLTYFQNEAQLEKSRLLSDRFSAERPKGSFSTLEIQRTEQGDSAMYLCASSFAPGPDEQFFGPGTRLTVL.